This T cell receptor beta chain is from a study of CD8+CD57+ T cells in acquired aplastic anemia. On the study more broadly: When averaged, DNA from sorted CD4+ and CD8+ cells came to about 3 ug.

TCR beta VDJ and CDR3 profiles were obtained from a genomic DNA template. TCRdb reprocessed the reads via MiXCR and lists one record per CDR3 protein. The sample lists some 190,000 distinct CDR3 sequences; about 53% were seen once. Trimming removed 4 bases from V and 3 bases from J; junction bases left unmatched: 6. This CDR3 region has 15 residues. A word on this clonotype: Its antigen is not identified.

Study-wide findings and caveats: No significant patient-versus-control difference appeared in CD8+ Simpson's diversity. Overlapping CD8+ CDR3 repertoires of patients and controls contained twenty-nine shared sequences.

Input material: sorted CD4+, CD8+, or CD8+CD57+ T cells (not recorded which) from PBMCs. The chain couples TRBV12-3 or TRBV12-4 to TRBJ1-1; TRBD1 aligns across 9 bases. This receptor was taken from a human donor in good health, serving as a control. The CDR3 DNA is TGTGCCAGCAGTTGGGACAGGGTTTTTTACACTGAAGCTTTCTTT. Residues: CASSWDRVFYTEAFF.